This T cell receptor (beta chain) appears in the sequencing data of a study of blood T cell repertoires in COVID-19. Across the whole study: Collection of acute and convalescent COVID-19 samples took place in the United States, Italy and Spain. PBMCs, B-cell-depleted T cells, or T cells provided the cDNA or gDNA that made up the material.

The germline V and J ends were trimmed by 1 base and 6 bases, with 13 bases remaining between them. This CDR3 comprises 15 residues. Germline CDR1 and CDR2: MGHRA and YSYEKL. Source study methods: Amplification with reference gene primers provided the estimates of nucleated cell counts. This table comes from immunoSEQ multiplex PCR, and its TCRdb copy is limited to in-frame clones, with some not included. Clone size and the V and J calls come from that table; the DNA yielded D and trimming. Of 35,000 to 55,000 clones listed, over 80% were seen once; the top ten hold approximately 5.1%. Sequencing used peripheral blood. This chain links TRBV4-1 with TRBJ2-1; a weak D match, TRBD2 (6 bases). The clonotype was recovered from a human donor in a cohort sampled during active COVID-19. CDR3 nucleotides: TGCGCCAGCAGCCAAGTGCGGGATTCTGTCAATGAGCAGTTCTTC. Translating gives CASSQVRDSVNEQFF.